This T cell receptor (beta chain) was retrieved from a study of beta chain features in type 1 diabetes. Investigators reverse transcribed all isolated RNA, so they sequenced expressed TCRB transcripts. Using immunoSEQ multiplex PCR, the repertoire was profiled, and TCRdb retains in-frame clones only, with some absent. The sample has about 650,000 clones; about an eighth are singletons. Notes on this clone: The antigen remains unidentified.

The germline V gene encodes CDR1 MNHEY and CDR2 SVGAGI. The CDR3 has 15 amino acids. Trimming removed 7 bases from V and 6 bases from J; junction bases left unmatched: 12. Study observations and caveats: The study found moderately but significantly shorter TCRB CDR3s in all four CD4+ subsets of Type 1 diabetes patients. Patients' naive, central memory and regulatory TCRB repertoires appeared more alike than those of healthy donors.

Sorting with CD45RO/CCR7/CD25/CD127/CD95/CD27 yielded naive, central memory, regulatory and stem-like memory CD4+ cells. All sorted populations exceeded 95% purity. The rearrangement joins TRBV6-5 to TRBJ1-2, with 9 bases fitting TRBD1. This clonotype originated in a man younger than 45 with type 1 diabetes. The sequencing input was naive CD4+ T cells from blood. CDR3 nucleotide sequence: TGTGCCAGCACTCCTCCCGGGACAGGGAGGGATGGCTACACCTTC. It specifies CASTPPGTGRDGYTF.